The 20 T cell receptor beta chains listed next were all sequenced from one sample in a study of blood T cell repertoires in COVID-19. Here immunoSEQ multiplex PCR was the method, and the copy in TCRdb shows in-frame clones only, minus some. The sample lists some 180,000 clones; 85% were seen once. Material for sequencing was peripheral blood. All receptors derive from a woman in her sixties or seventies with acute or convalescent COVID-19.

This chain uses TRBV29-1 with TRBJ2-2, with a possible D match to TRBD2 (6 bases). CDR1 and CDR2 (germline): SQVTM, ANQGSEA. The V and J ends lost 7 bases and 4 bases respectively, with 13 bases between them. CDR3 length: 13 residues. As DNA, the CDR3 is TGCAGCGCTTTCGGGGGTAGCACCGGGGAGCTGTTTTTT. As protein: CSAFGGSTGELFF.

This chain connects TRBV5-1 to TRBJ2-7; no clear D gene. V lost 0 bases and J lost 6, with 10 bases in between. The CDR3 contains 13 residues. Per germline, CDR1 SGHRS and CDR2 YFSETQ. CDR3 in amino acids: CASSLGGPGEQYF. DNA of the CDR3: TGCGCCAGCAGCTTGGGTGGTCCCGGCGAGCAGTACTTC.

This chain uses TRBV3-1 (or the pseudogene TRBV3-2) with TRBJ2-3; 10 bases match TRBD2. From germline, CDR1 is LGHDT and CDR2 YNNKEL (reference sequence). CDR3 length: 16 amino acids. The V gene end was trimmed by 1 base and the J gene end by 4 bases; junction bases not matched to a gene: 5. CDR3 nucleotide sequence: TGTGCCAGCAGCCAAGGGGCTAGCGGGAGTGCAGATACGCAGTATTTT. It yields the protein CASSQGASGSADTQYF.

The J gene is TRBJ2-7, the V gene TRBV9; unclear D gene. V was pared by 0 bases and J by 7 bases, with 11 bases between. Germline V gene lookup returns CDR1 SGDLS and CDR2 YYNGEE. CDR3 length equals 13 residues. The CDR3 sequence: CASSVAVVSEQYF. The CDR3 coding sequence is TGTGCCAGCAGCGTAGCTGTAGTTTCAGAGCAGTACTTC.

The chain recombines TRBV6-1 with TRBJ1-1; D is perhaps TRBD1 (5 bases). Deletions cut 1 base from V and 0 bases from J, with 6 bases between. Germline V CDR1 and CDR2: MNHNS, SASEGT. The CDR3 totals 14 residues. CDR3 DNA sequence: TGTGCCAGCAGTGAAGGACAGCTGAACACTGAAGCTTTCTTT. Translating it yields CASSEGQLNTEAFF.

The J gene is TRBJ1-1, the V gene TRBV28; D perhaps matches TRBD1 (5 bases). The CDR3 loop spans 15 amino acids. The germline V and J ends were trimmed by 5 bases and 8 bases, with 21 bases remaining between them. CDR1 and CDR2 (germline): MDHEN, SYDVKM. CDR3 in DNA: TGTGCCAGCAGTACTAGCGGGGAGGGGTCGCCAGAAGCTTTCTTT. It specifies CASSTSGEGSPEAFF.

The chain is built from TRBV3-1 (or the pseudogene TRBV3-2) and TRBJ2-3; 9 bases line up with TRBD1. Trimming at V came to 0 bases and at J to 5 bases, leaving 12 bases not matched to a gene. The CDR3 extends over 18 amino acids. Germline CDR1 LGHDT, CDR2 YNNKEL (reference sequence). The CDR3 DNA reads as TGTGCCAGCAGCCAAGAAGTGGACCGGGACAGGGTGAGAGATACGCAGTATTTT. Its protein is CASSQEVDRDRVRDTQYF.

This sequence joins TRBV5-4 and TRBJ1-2; possibly TRBD1 for D (5 bases). This CDR3 spans 13 amino acids. CDR1 and CDR2 (germline): SGHNT, YYREEE (reference sequence). The V end lost 4 bases, the J end lost 1 base, and 8 bases lay between the germline ends. The CDR3 nucleotides read TGTGCCAGCAGCGCCGACAGTAACTATGGCTACACCTTC. Amino acid sequence: CASSADSNYGYTF.

V and J are TRBV4-2 and TRBJ2-1; possibly TRBD2 for D (6 bases). Trimming left V 0 bases short and J 5 bases short, with 17 bases between. This CDR3 has 17 residues. CDR1 is LGHNA, CDR2 YNFKEQ, per germline. The CDR3 here is CASSQEAVGGGDNEQFF. CDR3 sequence (DNA): TGTGCCAGCAGCCAAGAGGCCGTGGGTGGCGGGGACAATGAGCAGTTCTTC.

The gene calls are TRBV9 and TRBJ2-5; tentative D call: TRBD2 (5 bases). This CDR3 contains 16 residues. V was clipped by 0 bases and J by 2 bases, with 14 bases between them. The germline V gene has CDR1 SGDLS and CDR2 YYNGEE. The CDR3 nucleotides are TGTGCCAGCAGCGTAGGAGCGGCCTTCGCGCAAGAGACCCAGTACTTC. Translation gives CASSVGAAFAQETQYF.

This clone was seen a handful of times. The chain links TRBV21-1 to TRBJ2-7; TRBD2, the table's D call, lacks a check against the DNA. TRBV21-1 is recorded as a pseudogene. CDR3 length: 16 residues. The CDR3 DNA sequence: TGTGCCAGCAACGACACTGGACTAGCGGGAGACTACGAGCAGTACTTC. Its protein product is CASNDTGLAGDYEQYF.

This sequence joins TRBV5-8 and TRBJ2-1; TRBD2 aligns across 13 bases. This CDR3 has 16 residues. The V segment lost 4 bases and the J segment 7 bases; nucleotides outside the gene matches: 8. CDR1 is SGHTS and CDR2 is YDEGEE in the germline V gene. The DNA for the CDR3 is TGTGCCAGCAGCCCCTGGACTAGCGGGAGAGGAAATGAGCAGTTCTTC. This sequence encodes CASSPWTSGRGNEQFF.

The chain employs TRBV7-8 and TRBJ2-1, with 8 positions matching TRBD2. V shed 3 bases and J 6 bases; nucleotides not matched to a gene: 10. CDR1 is SGHVS, CDR2 FQNEAQ, per germline. The CDR3 has 16 amino acids. CDR3 coding DNA: TGTGCCAGCAGCTTGTTAGCGGGAAGGGGGAGCAATGAGCAGTTCTTC. The encoded protein is CASSLLAGRGSNEQFF.

CDR3 sequence reads: CASSWGTAVNEKLFF. As DNA, the CDR3 is TGTGCCAGCAGCTGGGGGACAGCCGTTAATGAAAAACTGTTTTTT. The rearrangement uses TRBV11-3 and TRBJ1-4, with TRBD1 matching over 7 bases. The CDR3 totals 15 residues. Germline values: CDR1 SGHNT, CDR2 YENEEA. V lost 4 bases, J lost 4 bases, and 6 bases stayed unmatched.

The rearrangement joins TRBV29-1 to TRBJ2-1; 7 bases fit TRBD2. J lost 5 bases, V lost 7 bases, and 8 bases had no gene match. CDR3 length: 13 amino acids. Germline CDR1 SQVTM, CDR2 ANQGSEA. This CDR3 is CSGREFANNEQFF. The CDR3 DNA reads TGCAGCGGGCGGGAGTTTGCTAACAATGAGCAGTTCTTC.

The CDR3 region has the DNA TGTGCCAGCAGCTTATACACTACCTACGAGCAGTACTTC. Translated: CASSLYTTYEQYF. This rearrangement joins TRBV7-9 to TRBJ2-7; no firm D call. The CDR3 length is 13 residues. In germline, CDR1 is SEHNR, CDR2 FQNEAQ (reference sequence). The V and J ends lost 2 bases and 2 bases respectively, with 7 bases between them.

The CDR3 sequence is CASSQEVQVTYEQYF. DNA for the CDR3: TGCGCCAGCAGCCAAGAAGTGCAGGTCACCTACGAGCAGTACTTC. The chain is built from TRBV4-1 and TRBJ2-7; D gene ambiguous. Germline CDR1 reads MGHRA; CDR2 reads YSYEKL. The V end lost 0 bases, the J end lost 2 bases, and 11 bases lay between the germline ends. This CDR3 region has 15 residues.

The rearrangement uses TRBV6-2 or TRBV6-3 and TRBJ2-2; tentatively, D is TRBD2 (6 bases). V lost 2 bases and J lost 4, with 14 bases in between. The length of the CDR3 is 16 residues. Germline CDR1 is MNHEY and CDR2 is SVGEGT. CDR3 sequence: CASSYGAGRSTGELFF. CDR3 coding DNA: TGTGCCAGCAGTTACGGGGCGGGACGATCCACCGGGGAGCTGTTTTTT.

The chain couples TRBV5-1 to TRBJ2-1; perhaps TRBD2 as D (6 bases). The ends were cut back, 0 bases at V and 4 bases at J, with 11 bases in the middle. Germline V gives CDR1 SGHRS, CDR2 YFSETQ. The CDR3 has 15 residues. CDR3 protein: CASSLAGLAYNEQFF. CDR3 nucleotides: TGCGCCAGCAGCTTGGCGGGACTCGCTTACAATGAGCAGTTCTTC.

Only one count was recorded for this clone. V gene TRBV19 combines with J gene TRBJ1-4; D is possibly TRBD1 (6 bases). Between the trimmed V and J ends, which lost 2 bases and 8 bases, there was a span of 15 bases. The CDR3 spans 15 residues. The germline V gene has CDR1 LNHDA and CDR2 SQIVND (reference sequence). The CDR3 region is CASSIIGGREEKLFF. The CDR3 coding sequence is TGTGCCAGTAGTATAATAGGGGGACGGGAAGAAAAACTGTTTTTT.